A single sample is the source of the 24 T cell receptor beta chains below, sequenced in a study of radiotherapy plus CTLA-4 blockade in lung cancer. Produced via immunoSEQ multiplex PCR; TCRdb's table is partial and in-frame only. Found here are about 49,000 clones, approximately 81% of them singletons; the top ten hold about 30%. Sequenced material: peripheral blood, taken from a patient treated with radiotherapy plus ipilimumab. These receptors came from a human donor with non-small cell lung cancer whose response to radiotherapy plus ipilimumab could not be evaluated.

The J gene is TRBJ1-6, the V gene TRBV6-1; D remains ambiguous. Germline loops: CDR1 MNHNS, CDR2 SASEGT. Trimming cost V 1 base and J 6 bases, with 7 bases left between them. The CDR3 has 14 residues. The CDR3 region has the DNA TGTGCCAGCAGTGAAGTCGGACTTAATTCACCCCTCCACTTT. Protein: CASSEVGLNSPLHF.

This rearrangement joins TRBV7-3 to TRBJ2-1, with 7 nucleotides matching TRBD2. The trim removed 4 bases at V and 1 base at J, leaving 4 bases unmatched. This CDR3 has 15 amino acids. The V gene's germline CDR1 is SGHTA and CDR2 FQGTGA. The CDR3 sequence is CASSYEAGSYNEQFF. CDR3 coding DNA: TGTGCCAGCAGCTACGAAGCGGGATCCTACAATGAGCAGTTCTTC.

The rearrangement joins TRBV7-2 to TRBJ1-1, with 7 bases identical to TRBD1. The CDR3 spans 13 residues. From germline, CDR1 is SGHTA and CDR2 FQGNSA. V was clipped by 5 bases and J by 4 bases; unmatched bases: 4. The CDR3 nucleotides are TGTGCCAGCAGCGTACAGGGGAGCACTGAAGCTTTCTTT. Amino acid sequence: CASSVQGSTEAFF.

V and J are TRBV7-3 and TRBJ2-3, with D possibly being TRBD2 (5 bases). The CDR3 is made up of 15 amino acids. Trimming removed 4 bases from V and 5 bases from J, with 16 bases in between. Germline lookup yields CDR1 SGHTA and CDR2 FQGTGA. CDR3 sequence reads: CASSYNPDWEDTQYF. The CDR3 DNA reads as TGTGCCAGCAGCTACAATCCGGACTGGGAAGATACGCAGTATTTT.

Concerning this clone: Other nucleotide sequences in the sample specify the same CDR3. This sequence joins TRBV5-5 and TRBJ1-2; no clear D. Deletions cut 3 bases from V and 0 bases from J, with 21 bases between. From germline, CDR1 is SGHKS and CDR2 YYEKEE (reference sequence). The length of the CDR3 is 18 residues. This chain's CDR3 is CASSSRPEAPPSNYGYTF. The CDR3 DNA is TGTGCCAGCAGCTCCCGTCCAGAGGCGCCCCCTTCTAACTATGGCTACACCTTC.

V gene TRBV7-3 combines with J gene TRBJ2-3; D not certain. V was trimmed by 2 bases and J by 4 bases, leaving 13 bases between them. The germline gives CDR1 SGHTA, CDR2 FQGTGA. CDR3 length equals 15 residues. The CDR3 nucleotides read TGTGCCAGCAGCTTAGTGGGCGTTCAGGCAGATACGCAGTATTTT. Its protein is CASSLVGVQADTQYF.

V and J are TRBV4-2 and TRBJ1-2, with D uncertain. V lost 4 bases to trimming and J lost 0 bases, with 9 bases between them. Germline V gene data show CDR1 as LGHNA and CDR2 as YNFKEQ. CDR3 length equals 14 residues. The CDR3: CASSLRGTNYGYTF. For the CDR3, the DNA is TGTGCCAGCAGCCTTAGAGGCACTAACTATGGCTACACCTTC.

V is TRBV10-3 and J is TRBJ1-2, with D perhaps TRBD1 (5 bases). V was shortened by 6 bases and J by 3 bases, with 14 bases between the two germline ends. This CDR3 region has 14 residues. Germline lookup yields CDR1 ENHRY and CDR2 SYGVKD. CDR3 in amino acids: CAIRDMGLHYGYTF. Written as DNA, the CDR3 is TGTGCCATCAGGGACATGGGGCTGCACTATGGCTACACCTTC.

As regards this clone: Distinct nucleotide sequences in the sample also encode this CDR3. In DNA form, the CDR3 reads TGTGCCAGCTCACGGACAGGGAACTATGGCTACACCTTC. Amino acid sequence: CASSRTGNYGYTF. The V and J genes are TRBV18 and TRBJ1-2, with 8 bases lining up with TRBD1. V dropped 4 bases and J dropped 2; count of bases not matched to a gene: 0. Germline assignment: CDR1 KGHSH and CDR2 LQKENI. This CDR3 comprises 13 residues.

The J gene is TRBJ1-2, the V gene TRBV4-3, with D maybe TRBD1 (5 bases). The CDR3 extends over 18 amino acids. Germline CDR1 and CDR2: LGHNA and YSLEER. The germline V and J ends were trimmed by 0 bases and 1 base, with 18 bases remaining between them. This CDR3 is CASSQELAGIGRNYGYTF. As DNA, the CDR3 is TGCGCCAGCAGCCAAGAATTGGCAGGGATAGGGCGTAACTATGGCTACACCTTC.

This CDR3 is CASSFGTGPVYGYTF. CDR3 in DNA: TGTGCCAGCAGTTTTGGGACAGGGCCCGTCTATGGCTACACCTTC. The chain has TRBV27 and TRBJ1-2; TRBD1 aligns across 9 bases. CDR1 and CDR2 from the germline V gene are MNHEY and SMNVEV (reference sequence). J was trimmed by 4 bases and V by 3 bases; bases with no gene match: 6. This CDR3 contains 15 residues.

The chain combines TRBV19 with TRBJ1-6; D might be TRBD1 (6 bases). Trimming took 5 bases from V and 5 from J, leaving 13 bases between them. This CDR3 is 15 amino acids long. Germline V gives CDR1 LNHDA, CDR2 SQIVND (reference sequence). This chain's CDR3 is CASSPRRGDNSPLHF. The CDR3 coding sequence is TGTGCCAGTAGTCCCCGCAGGGGCGATAATTCACCCCTCCACTTT.

The chain couples TRBV2 to TRBJ2-1; TRBD1 matches at 8 bases. Per germline, CDR1 SNHLY and CDR2 FYNNEI. V lost 9 bases to trimming and J lost 7 bases; unmatched junction nucleotides: 2. The CDR3 extends over 11 amino acids. The CDR3 sequence is CASQGANEQFF. The CDR3 nucleotides are TGTGCCAGTCAGGGGGCGAATGAGCAGTTCTTC.

The chain uses TRBV6-1 and TRBJ2-5, with 8 bases matching TRBD1. V was clipped by 6 bases and J by 3 bases; unmatched bases: 3. CDR3 length: 13 residues. Germline CDR1 reads MNHNS; CDR2 reads SASEGT. The CDR3 DNA follows: TGTGCCAGCAGAGACAGGGGAAAAGAGACCCAGTACTTC. It codes for CASRDRGKETQYF.

V and J are TRBV6-1 and TRBJ2-1; a possible D gene is TRBD2 (8 bases). This CDR3 is built from 14 residues. Trimming took 10 bases from V and 8 from J, leaving 21 bases between them. CDR1 is MNHNS, CDR2 SASEGT, per germline. CDR3 DNA sequence: TGTGCCACGGGGGGGAGGGGGCGTCCGGATGAGCAGTTCTTC. Translating it yields CATGGRGRPDEQFF.

J is TRBJ2-2 and V is TRBV27, with 9 bases matching TRBD2. The CDR3 covers 16 residues. The ends lost 5 bases at V and 0 bases at J; junction bases unmatched: 4. CDR1 is MNHEY and CDR2 is SMNVEV in the germline V gene (reference sequence). CDR3: CASSLLAGANTGELFF. In DNA form, the CDR3 reads TGTGCCAGCAGTCTCTTAGCGGGGGCGAACACCGGGGAGCTGTTTTTT.

This clone was observed a single time. The chain recombines TRBV9 with TRBJ1-2, with D maybe TRBD1 (5 bases). The CDR3 is 12 amino acids. Per germline, CDR1 SGDLS and CDR2 YYNGEE. With 3 bases removed from V and 14 bases from J, the gap between germline ends came to 17 bases. CDR3 in DNA: TGTGCCAGCAGCGGACCCACAGGCTCTACGACCTTC. Translated: CASSGPTGSTTF. The variable domain in full, completed from reference TRBV9 and TRBJ1-2, reads DSGVTQTPKHLITATGQRVTLRCSPRSGDLSVYWYQQSLDQGLQFLIQYYNGEERAKGNILERFSAQQFPDLHSELNLSSLELGDSALYFCASSGPTGSTTFGSGTRLTVV.

V usage is TRBV5-1 and J usage is TRBJ1-4; D is undetermined. Trimming left V 0 bases short and J 4 bases short, with 7 bases between. Germline CDR1 reads SGHRS; CDR2 reads YFSETQ. The CDR3 consists of 14 residues. CDR3 sequence: CASSLGGFNEKLFF. The CDR3 DNA sequence: TGCGCCAGCAGCTTGGGCGGTTTTAATGAAAAACTGTTTTTT.

This rearrangement joins TRBV27 to TRBJ2-7, with 9 positions matching TRBD2. The CDR3 runs 17 residues. Germline V CDR1 and CDR2: MNHEY, SMNVEV (reference sequence). Trimming at V came to 0 bases and at J to 1 base, leaving 7 bases not matched to a gene. CDR3 region: CASSLSDRAGGSYEQYF. As DNA, the CDR3 is TGTGCCAGCAGTTTATCGGACCGGGCGGGAGGGTCCTACGAGCAGTACTTC.

The rearrangement uses TRBV7-6 and TRBJ1-4; 11 bases fit TRBD1. The CDR3 covers 15 residues. Germline V gene lookup returns CDR1 SGHVS and CDR2 FNYEAQ. V lost 5 bases, J lost 8 bases, and 7 bases stayed unmatched. In DNA, the CDR3 is TGTGCCAGCAGCCACCCCGGGACAGGGGGGGAAAAACTGTTTTTT. Translated: CASSHPGTGGEKLFF.

J is TRBJ2-6 and V is TRBV5-5; possible D gene TRBD1, 5 bases. This CDR3 has 18 amino acids. The ends were cut back, 2 bases at V and 0 bases at J, with 15 bases in the middle. Germline loops: CDR1 SGHKS, CDR2 YYEKEE (reference sequence). The CDR3 spells CASSLLTVRLSGANVLTF. The CDR3 region has the DNA TGTGCCAGCAGCTTATTGACAGTCCGCCTCTCTGGGGCCAACGTCCTGACTTTC.

The chain uses TRBV28 and TRBJ2-7; 9 nucleotides match TRBD1. This CDR3 spans 14 amino acids. V trimming: 6 bases; J trimming: 5 bases; junction bases outside the gene matches: 8. CDR1 is MDHEN, CDR2 SYDVKM, per germline. For the CDR3, the DNA is TGTGCCAGCAGCCTACAGGGGGCTAGTAACGAGCAGTACTTC. Translating gives CASSLQGASNEQYF.

The chain couples TRBV28 to TRBJ2-1; possible D gene TRBD2, 6 bases. CDR3 length equals 16 residues. Trimming shortened V by 1 base and J by 1 base, and 11 bases separated the two germline ends. Germline values: CDR1 MDHEN, CDR2 SYDVKM. In DNA, the CDR3 is TGTGCCAGCAGTTTATATGGGGGGAGGTCCTACAATGAGCAGTTCTTC. Its protein product is CASSLYGGRSYNEQFF.

The chain carries TRBV10-3 and TRBJ1-5; no reliable D call. CDR1 and CDR2 from the germline V gene are ENHRY and SYGVKD. CDR3 length equals 15 residues. With 4 bases removed from V and 4 bases from J, the gap between germline ends came to 14 bases. For the CDR3, the DNA is TGTGCCATCAGTGGTGGCAGTTCCTTAAATCAGCCCCAGCATTTT. This sequence encodes CAISGGSSLNQPQHF.